The rows below give T cell receptor beta chains drawn from one sample of a study of PD-L1 blockade in urothelial cancer. Measured with immunoSEQ multiplex PCR; TCRdb has only the in-frame clones, and not every one. The table has about 90,000 clones, around nine tenths seen once. This sample comprised PBMCs, obtained around atezolizumab (anti-PD-L1) treatment. The receptors here all came from a man in his sixties with urothelial cancer. Both conserved end residues are part of each CDR3. A D gene is named only where the DNA matches it firmly. Some rows mark clone size as missing; the rest say once, few, many or name a class of expanded clone.

J gene: TRBJ2-1; V gene: TRBV10-1; D gene: TRBD2; clone size: NA; CDR3 DNA: TGCGCCAGCAACCGCGGGGGGGACAGTGAGCAGTTCTTC; CDR3 protein: CASNRGGDSEQFF
J gene: TRBJ2-5; V gene: TRBV14; D gene: TRBD2; clone size: NA; CDR3 DNA: TGTGCCAGCAGCCAAGGACTAGCGGGGGGGTCGTTGGGAGAGACCCAGTACTTC; CDR3 protein: CASSQGLAGGSLGETQYF
J gene: TRBJ2-7; V gene: TRBV10-2; D gene: TRBD2; clone size: NA; CDR3 DNA: TGCGCCAGCAGTGATCTGGGGGTCTATTCTAGCGGTGGCGAGCAGTACTTC; CDR3 protein: CASSDLGVYSSGGEQYF
J gene: TRBJ1-3; V gene: TRBV6-5; D gene: NA; clone size: NA; CDR3 DNA: TGTGCCAGCCGCCAGGGGTCTGGAAACACCATATATTTT; CDR3 protein: CASRQGSGNTIYF
J gene: TRBJ1-6; V gene: TRBV6-1; D gene: TRBD1; clone size: NA; CDR3 DNA: TGTGCCAGCAGTGAAACCGGGACAGGGGTCTCACCCCTCCACTTT; CDR3 protein: CASSETGTGVSPLHF
J gene: TRBJ1-1; V gene: TRBV7-2; D gene: NA; clone size: once; CDR3 DNA: TGTGCCAGCAGCTCGGAGCGGAACACTGAAGCTTTCTTT; CDR3 protein: CASSSERNTEAFF
J gene: TRBJ1-1; V gene: TRBV9; D gene: NA; clone size: NA; CDR3 DNA: TGTGCCAGCAGCGTAGGGCTTGGGCAGAGCAACACTGAAGCTTTCTTT; CDR3 protein: CASSVGLGQSNTEAFF
J gene: TRBJ2-3; V gene: TRBV30; D gene: TRBD2; clone size: NA; CDR3 DNA: TGTGCCTGGAGGACTAGCGGCCACACAGATACGCAGTATTTT; CDR3 protein: CAWRTSGHTDTQYF
J gene: TRBJ2-1; V gene: TRBV29-1; D gene: TRBD1; clone size: NA; CDR3 DNA: TGCAGCGTTGTTTTACAGGGGGAGGACAATGAGCAGTTCTTC; CDR3 protein: CSVVLQGEDNEQFF
J gene: TRBJ1-1; V gene: TRBV5-1; D gene: NA; clone size: NA; CDR3 DNA: TGCGCCAGCAGCGTCCCCTCAGAGGGCACTGAAGCTTTCTTT; CDR3 protein: CASSVPSEGTEAFF
J gene: TRBJ2-3; V gene: TRBV23-1; D gene: NA; clone size: NA; CDR3 DNA: TGCGCCAGCAGTCAATCGTTATCGGGGTTAGATACGCAGTATTTT; CDR3 protein: CASSQSLSGLDTQYF
J gene: TRBJ2-1; V gene: TRBV7-9; D gene: NA; clone size: NA; CDR3 DNA: TGTGCCAGCAGCTTCTTCTTCAATGAGCAGTTCTTC; CDR3 protein: CASSFFFNEQFF
J gene: TRBJ2-3; V gene: TRBV7-2; D gene: TRBD2; clone size: NA; CDR3 DNA: TGTGCCAGCAGCTCCTTTAGCGGGGGGGGGACGGATACGCAGTATTTT; CDR3 protein: CASSSFSGGGTDTQYF
J gene: TRBJ1-5; V gene: TRBV7-2; D gene: TRBD1; clone size: NA; CDR3 DNA: TGTGCCAGCAGCTTAGCACAGGGGAGACGGGATCAGCCCCAGCATTTT; CDR3 protein: CASSLAQGRRDQPQHF
J gene: TRBJ1-2; V gene: TRBV19; D gene: NA; clone size: NA; CDR3 DNA: TGTGCCAGTAAAACCACCCAAACAAGGGGTTATGGCTACACCTTC; CDR3 protein: CASKTTQTRGYGYTF
J gene: TRBJ1-4; V gene: TRBV28; D gene: NA; clone size: NA; CDR3 DNA: TGTGCCAGCAGCCAGGCAAATGAAAAACTGTTTTTT; CDR3 protein: CASSQANEKLFF
J gene: TRBJ2-7; V gene: TRBV14; D gene: NA; clone size: NA; CDR3 DNA: TGTGCCAGCAGCCGGAGAAGCTCCTACGAGCAGTACTTC; CDR3 protein: CASSRRSSYEQYF
J gene: TRBJ2-3; V gene: TRBV7-2; D gene: TRBD1; clone size: NA; CDR3 DNA: TGTGCCAGCAGCTGGGTACAGGGGAGCACAGATACGCAGTATTTT; CDR3 protein: CASSWVQGSTDTQYF
J gene: TRBJ2-7; V gene: TRBV20-1; D gene: NA; clone size: NA; CDR3 DNA: TGCAGTGCTAGAGGGCAGGGCGAGCAGTACTTC; CDR3 protein: CSARGQGEQYF
J gene: TRBJ2-5; V gene: TRBV5-1; D gene: NA; clone size: once; CDR3 DNA: TGCGCCAGCAGCCGAAGTCCAGGACAGCAAGAGACCCAGTACTTC; CDR3 protein: CASSRSPGQQETQYF
J gene: TRBJ2-1; V gene: TRBV6-4; D gene: NA; clone size: NA; CDR3 DNA: TGTGCCAGCAGCCCCGAACAGGGAAGGGAGCAGTTCTTC; CDR3 protein: CASSPEQGREQFF
J gene: TRBJ2-1; V gene: TRBV18; D gene: TRBD2; clone size: NA; CDR3 DNA: TGTGCCAGCTCAGCGACTAGCGGGAGGGACAATGAGCAGTTCTTC; CDR3 protein: CASSATSGRDNEQFF
J gene: TRBJ1-1; V gene: TRBV19; D gene: NA; clone size: few; CDR3 DNA: TGTGCCAGTAGTATAAAACCAGGGGTAGCTGGTGAAGCTTTCTTT; CDR3 protein: CASSIKPGVAGEAFF
J gene: TRBJ1-4; V gene: TRBV6-5; D gene: NA; clone size: NA; CDR3 DNA: TGTGCCAGCAGTTACTCGTCACTCGATGAAAAACTGTTTTTT; CDR3 protein: CASSYSSLDEKLFF
J gene: TRBJ2-7; V gene: TRBV5-6; D gene: NA; clone size: few; CDR3 DNA: TGTGCCAGCAGCTTGGGGAGTACCTTCTACGAGCAGTACTTC; CDR3 protein: CASSLGSTFYEQYF
J gene: TRBJ2-1; V gene: TRBV10-1; D gene: NA; clone size: NA; CDR3 DNA: TGCGCCAGCAGTGAGCGATTTAGCAATGAGCAGTTCTTC; CDR3 protein: CASSERFSNEQFF
J gene: TRBJ1-4; V gene: TRBV6-5; D gene: NA; clone size: NA; CDR3 DNA: TGTGCCAGCAGTTACCGTTTCTCCACTGTTAATGAAAAACTGTTTTTT; CDR3 protein: CASSYRFSTVNEKLFF
J gene: TRBJ2-1; V gene: TRBV9; D gene: NA; clone size: few; CDR3 DNA: TGTGCCAGCAGCGTAGTAAGTGCGGGATCCTACAATGAGCAGTTCTTC; CDR3 protein: CASSVVSAGSYNEQFF